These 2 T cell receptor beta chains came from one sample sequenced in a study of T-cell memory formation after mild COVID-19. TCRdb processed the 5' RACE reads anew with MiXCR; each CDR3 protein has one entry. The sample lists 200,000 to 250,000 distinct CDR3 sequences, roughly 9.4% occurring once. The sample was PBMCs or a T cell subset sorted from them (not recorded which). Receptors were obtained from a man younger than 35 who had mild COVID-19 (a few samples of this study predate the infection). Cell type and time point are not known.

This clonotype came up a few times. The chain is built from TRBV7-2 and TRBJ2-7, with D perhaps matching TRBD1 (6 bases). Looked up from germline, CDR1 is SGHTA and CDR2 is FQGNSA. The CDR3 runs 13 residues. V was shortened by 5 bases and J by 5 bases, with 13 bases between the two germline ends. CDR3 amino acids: CASSVDRFHEQYF. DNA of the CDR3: TGTGCCAGCAGCGTCGACAGGTTCCACGAGCAGTACTTC. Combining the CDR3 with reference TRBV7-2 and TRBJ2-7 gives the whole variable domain GAGVSQSPSNKVTEKGKDVELRCDPISGHTALYWYRQSLGQGLEFLIYFQGNSAPDKSGLPSDRFSAERTGGSVSTLTIQRTQQEDSAVYLCASSVDRFHEQYFGPGTRLTVT.

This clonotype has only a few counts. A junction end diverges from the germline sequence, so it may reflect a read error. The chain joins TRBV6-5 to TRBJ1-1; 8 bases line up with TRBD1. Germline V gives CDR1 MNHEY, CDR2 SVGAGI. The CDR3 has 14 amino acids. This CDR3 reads CASSYRTGNTVAFF. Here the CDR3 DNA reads TGTGCCAGCAGTTACCGGACAGGGAACACTGTAGCTTTCTTT.